The clone carrying this T cell receptor (beta chain) has a count of ten or more. The sample is drawn from a study of spatial heterogeneity in lung cancer. Study details: The count of detected beta-chain sequences consistently exceeded that of alpha-chain sequences. For the average unique TCR and UMI combination, more than nine occurrences appeared in raw reads.

The time point: sample taken at primary tumor resection. Sequencing was performed on whole RNA extracted from tumor and nontumor lung tissue, or from frozen PBMC, and the material was left unsorted. TCRdb independently ran MiXCR on the 5' RACE reads; one entry per CDR3 protein. The table records under 100,000 distinct CDR3 sequences, under 9% of them present only once. Germline V gene sequence: CDR1 SGHTA, CDR2 FQGNSA. V lost 5 bases, J lost 9 bases, and 8 bases lay in between. CDR3 length: 11 residues. The gene calls are TRBV7-2 and TRBJ2-1; D ambiguous. This TCR derives from a male donor with early-stage non-small cell lung cancer. Sequencing used PBMCs, obtained at surgery. As DNA, the CDR3 is TGTGCCAGCAGCCCGTTTAGTGAGCAGTTCTTC. This sequence encodes CASSPFSEQFF.